This TCR beta chain was captured by sequencing in a study of T cells in localized non-small cell lung cancer (dated by TCRdb to about 2020). In terms of the full investigation: The study analyzed T cell repertoires of approximately 240 early-stage NSCLC patients, comparing tumors and uninvolved tumor-adjacent lungs. The mean age of the NSCLC patients was around 67 years, with approximately 130 men and 107 women. The cohort comprised a few hundred treatment-naïve NSCLC patients with resected, localized lung tumors. What the work shows at the level of the full study, not this receptor alone: Because the study design was exploratory, TCR variables were selected using unadjusted p-values without false-discovery rate correction. Higher T cell density in blood was associated with longer overall survival, whereas higher clonality in adjacent lung was associated with shorter survival. Uninvolved tumor-adjacent lung showed the highest T cell clonality, higher than tumor, which suggests more focused antigenic responses in the uninvolved tumor-adjacent lung. Because multi-region sequencing of the tumors was not done, intratumor heterogeneity could not be ruled out. A median of roughly 58 of the top 100 tumor clones were detected in paired uninvolved adjacent lung, and 25 to 35 of these tumor clones were also found among the top 100 clones of the paired uninvolved adjacent lung.

At diagnosis, tumor, uninvolved tumor-adjacent lung and peripheral blood were collected and then preserved as a mix of FFPE and fresh-frozen material. Blood samples were analyzed as peripheral blood mononuclear cells for TCR repertoire profiling. About this clone: Its antigen is currently not known. Per-base quality was not reported, and no clone a single base away is much larger than it.

TCR beta CDR3 regions were sequenced from DNA using the immunoSEQ Assay. On the authors' methods: T cell density was computed as TCR beta template counts normalized to usable DNA estimated by amplifying housekeeping genes. Using the preseqR package, richness was estimated by extrapolating to 120,000 templates for tissue samples and 400,000 templates for PBMC samples. Clonality was calculated as one minus Pielou's evenness. Tissue-enriched TCRs were identified by differential abundance testing using productive amino-acid clonotypes, minimum total count 5 and alpha 0.1. The Jaccard Index and the Morisita Overlap Index were used to quantify repertoire overlap between compartments. GLIPH grouped TCR beta CDR3s together with public tetramer-defined viral CDR3s, and a viral motif had to include at least three viral sequences and also show V-gene enrichment. TCRdb took over this immuneACCESS table, retaining in-frame rearrangements with V and J assigned. Such tables are incomplete; in checked studies, under half of the missing clones stem from an unresolved V gene, and the remainder is unexplained. That table furnishes V, J and clone size, whereas the DNA furnished D and trimming. The sample table lists around 83,000 clones, approximately 90% of them with a count of one. The ten largest clones capture 15% of the sample.

This specimen was peripheral blood, taken before any cancer treatment. This clonotype was obtained from a man aged 35-75 years with stage I squamous cell lung carcinoma.

The bases read TGTGCCACCAGCCGGGAGGGGGGCTCCTACGAGCAGTACTTC. It translates to CATSREGGSYEQYF. Rearrangement joined TRBV15 to TRBJ2-7; 8 central nucleotides agree with TRBD2. The germline V gene (reference sequence) supplies CDR1 LNHNV and CDR2 YYDKDF. Trimming leaves V shorter by 5 bases and J shorter by 0 bases, with the junction holding 3 bases beyond the gene matches. From cysteine to phenylalanine, the CDR3 is 14 amino acids long. Only CDR3 DNA remains: 42 bases, in frame from the first base.